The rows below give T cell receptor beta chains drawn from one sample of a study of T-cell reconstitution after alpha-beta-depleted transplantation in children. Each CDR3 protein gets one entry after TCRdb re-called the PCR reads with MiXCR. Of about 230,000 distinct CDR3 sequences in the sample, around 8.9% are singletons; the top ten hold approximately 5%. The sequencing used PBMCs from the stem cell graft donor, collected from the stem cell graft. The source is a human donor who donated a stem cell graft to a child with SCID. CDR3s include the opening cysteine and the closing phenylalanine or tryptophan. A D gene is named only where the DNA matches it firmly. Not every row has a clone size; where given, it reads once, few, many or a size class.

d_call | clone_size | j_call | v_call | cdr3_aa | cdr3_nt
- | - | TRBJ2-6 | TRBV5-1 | CASSPSGANLLTF | TGCGCCAGCAGCCCTTCTGGGGCCAACCTCCTGACTTTC
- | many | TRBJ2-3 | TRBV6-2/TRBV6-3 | CASSSPTLSTDTQYF | TGTGCCAGCAGTTCCCCGACCCTGAGCACAGATACGCAGTATTTT
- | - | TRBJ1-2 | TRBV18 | CASSLGWAADGYTF | TGTGCCAGCTCCCTGGGCTGGGCGGCCGATGGCTACACCTTC
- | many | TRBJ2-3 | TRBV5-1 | CASSSTSLGGGLNTDTQYF | TGCGCCAGCAGCTCCACCTCCCTCGGGGGAGGTTTGAACACAGATACGCAGTATTTT
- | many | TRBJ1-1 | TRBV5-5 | CASSLVDGGPEAFF | TGTGCCAGCAGCTTGGTTGATGGGGGCCCTGAAGCTTTCTTT
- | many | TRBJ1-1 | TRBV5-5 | CASSQGRENTEAFF | TGTGCCAGCAGCCAGGGACGGGAGAACACTGAAGCTTTCTTT
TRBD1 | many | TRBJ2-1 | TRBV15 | CATSLGNGPGQGLDEQFF | TGTGCCACCAGTCTAGGTAATGGTCCGGGACAGGGGTTGGATGAGCAGTTCTTC
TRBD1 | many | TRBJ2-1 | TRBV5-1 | CASSQSLGQGNYNEQFF | TGCGCCAGCAGCCAAAGCCTAGGACAGGGCAACTACAATGAGCAGTTCTTC
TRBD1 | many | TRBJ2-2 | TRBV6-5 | CASSYSTTGGAVGELFF | TGTGCCAGCAGTTACTCCACTACAGGGGGCGCGGTCGGGGAGCTGTTTTTT
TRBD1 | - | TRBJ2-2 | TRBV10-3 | CAISQTGDGNTGELFF | TGTGCCATCAGCCAGACAGGGGACGGGAACACCGGGGAGCTGTTTTTT
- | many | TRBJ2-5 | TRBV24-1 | CATSDLSERETQYF | TGTGCCACCAGTGACCTGTCGGAAAGGGAGACCCAGTACTTC
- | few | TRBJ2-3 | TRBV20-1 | CSAAYGRASTDTQYF | TGCAGTGCCGCTTATGGGCGGGCAAGCACAGATACGCAGTATTTT
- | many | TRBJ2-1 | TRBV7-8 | CASSLISSSNEQFF | TGTGCCAGCAGCTTAATCTCCAGCTCCAATGAGCAGTTCTTC
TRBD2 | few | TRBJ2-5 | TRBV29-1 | CSGWAGAQYF | TGCAGCGGCTGGGCGGGGGCCCAGTACTTC
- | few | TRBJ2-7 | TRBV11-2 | CASSLDSQYEQYF | TGTGCCAGCAGCTTAGACAGCCAGTACGAGCAGTACTTC
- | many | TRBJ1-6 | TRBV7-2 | CASSSQASSYNSPLHF | TGTGCCAGCAGCTCACAGGCGAGCTCCTATAATTCACCCCTCCACTTT
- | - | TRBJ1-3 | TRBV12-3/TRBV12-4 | CASTYRRPGDTIYF | TGTGCCAGTACATACAGACGCCCAGGGGACACCATATATTTT
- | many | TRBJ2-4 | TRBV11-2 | CASSSTVDLAKNIQYF | TGTGCCAGCAGCTCGACAGTAGACCTAGCCAAAAACATTCAGTACTTC
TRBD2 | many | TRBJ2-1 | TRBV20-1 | CSARQLAGGTSSYNEQFF | TGCAGTGCTCGACAACTAGCGGGGGGGACGAGCTCCTACAATGAGCAGTTCTTC
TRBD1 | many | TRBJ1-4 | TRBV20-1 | CSALGTGNEKLFF | TGCAGTGCTCTCGGGACAGGCAATGAAAAACTGTTTTTT
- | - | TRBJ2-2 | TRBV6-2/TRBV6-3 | CASNYLRGHLSQGTGELFF | TGTGCCAGCAATTACCTCCGGGGTCACCTTAGCCAAGGCACCGGGGAGCTGTTTTTT
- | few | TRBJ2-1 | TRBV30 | CAWSPGRRQFF | TGTGCCTGGAGTCCCGGGCGACGGCAGTTCTTC
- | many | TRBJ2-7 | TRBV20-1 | CSARVSDRFSYEQYF | TGCAGTGCTAGGGTGTCGGACAGATTCTCCTACGAGCAGTACTTC
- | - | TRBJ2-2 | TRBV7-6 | CASALEAGANTGELFF | TGTGCCAGCGCCCTGGAGGCAGGGGCGAACACCGGGGAGCTGTTTTTT
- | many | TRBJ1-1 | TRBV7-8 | CASSLALEAFF | TGTGCCAGCAGCTTAGCTTTAGAGGCTTTCTTT
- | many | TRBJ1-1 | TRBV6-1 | CASSEDRYTEAFF | TGTGCCAGCAGTGAAGATCGGTACACTGAAGCTTTCTTT
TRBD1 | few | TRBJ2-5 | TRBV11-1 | CASSTGTGTYSPQETQYF | TGTGCCAGCAGTACCGGGACAGGCACGTACTCACCGCAAGAGACCCAGTACTTC
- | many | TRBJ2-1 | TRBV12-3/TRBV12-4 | CASSLISRNNEQFF | TGTGCCAGCAGTTTAATCTCCAGAAACAATGAGCAGTTCTTC